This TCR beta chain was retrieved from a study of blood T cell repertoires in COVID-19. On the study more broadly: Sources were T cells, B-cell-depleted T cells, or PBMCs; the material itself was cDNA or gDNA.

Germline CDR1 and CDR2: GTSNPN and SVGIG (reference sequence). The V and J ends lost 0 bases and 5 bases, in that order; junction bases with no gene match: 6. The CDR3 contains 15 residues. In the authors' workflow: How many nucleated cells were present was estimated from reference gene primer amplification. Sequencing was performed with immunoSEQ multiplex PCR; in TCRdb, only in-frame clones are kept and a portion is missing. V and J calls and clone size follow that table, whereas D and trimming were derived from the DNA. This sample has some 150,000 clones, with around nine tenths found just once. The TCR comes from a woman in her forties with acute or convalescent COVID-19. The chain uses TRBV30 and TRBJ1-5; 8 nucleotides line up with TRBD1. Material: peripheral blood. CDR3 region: CAWSVSGGAYQPQHF. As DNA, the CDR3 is TGTGCCTGGAGTGTATCAGGGGGCGCGTATCAGCCCCAGCATTTT.